The 8 T cell receptor beta chains reported below all come from one sample, sequenced in a study of blood T cell repertoires in COVID-19. Sequencing was performed with immunoSEQ multiplex PCR; in TCRdb, only in-frame clones are kept and a portion is missing. The table shows about 260,000 clones, with about 80% occurring only once. Material: peripheral blood. The source is a human donor in a cohort sampled during active COVID-19.

This chain joins TRBV27 and TRBJ2-2, with D possibly being TRBD2 (7 bases). This CDR3 is 16 amino acids long. V was pared by 7 bases and J by 0 bases, with 15 bases between. Germline V gene lookup returns CDR1 MNHEY and CDR2 SMNVEV (reference sequence). CDR3 loop: CASNPGGGPNTGELFF. CDR3 sequence (DNA): TGTGCCAGCAACCCTGGGGGGGGCCCGAACACCGGGGAGCTGTTTTTT.

The CDR3 loop is CASRGARWGYTF. CDR3 in DNA: TGTGCCAGCAGGGGGGCCCGCTGGGGCTACACCTTC. V is TRBV5-4 and J is TRBJ1-2; maybe TRBD1 (6 bases). Trimming pared 5 bases from V and 8 bases from J, leaving 13 bases between. The germline CDR1 and CDR2 sequences are SGHNT and YYREEE (reference sequence). The CDR3 has 12 residues.

The chain carries TRBV4-3 and TRBJ1-2, with TRBD1 matching over 9 bases. Germline V gene lookup returns CDR1 LGHNA and CDR2 YSLEER. The CDR3 runs 18 residues. After removal of 1 base from V and 5 bases from J, the junction contained 14 bases not matched to a gene. CDR3 residues: CASSQVLEPGQGEYGYTF. DNA for the CDR3: TGCGCCAGCAGCCAAGTCCTTGAGCCGGGACAGGGAGAGTATGGCTACACCTTC.

This chain connects TRBV19 to TRBJ2-3; D gene unclear. Germline V gene data show CDR1 as LNHDA and CDR2 as SQIVND (reference sequence). The V gene lost 6 bases and the J gene lost 2 bases, with 12 bases spanning the gap. There are 14 residues in the CDR3. CDR3: CASRVELYTDTQYF. DNA for the CDR3: TGTGCCAGTAGGGTCGAGCTCTACACAGATACGCAGTATTTT.

This chain connects TRBV11-2 to TRBJ2-3, with TRBD2 matching 9 bases. With 4 bases clipped from V and 6 bases from J, the junction kept 11 bases outside the gene matches. Germline lookup yields CDR1 SGHAT and CDR2 FQNNGV. There are 16 residues in the CDR3. For the CDR3, the DNA is TGTGCCAGCAGCTATCTCGGCGGGGGGGCCTCGGATACGCAGTATTTT. Translating gives CASSYLGGGASDTQYF.

The chain joins TRBV2 to TRBJ1-6; D is ambiguous. The germline CDR1 and CDR2 sequences are SNHLY and FYNNEI. The V and J ends lost 10 bases and 3 bases respectively, with 13 bases between them. CDR3 length: 14 amino acids. CDR3 residues: CATLAGDYNSPLHF. In DNA, the CDR3 is TGTGCCACTCTGGCCGGGGACTATAATTCACCCCTCCACTTT. The full variable domain, rest sourced from reference TRBV2 and TRBJ1-6, is EPEVTQTPSHQVTQMGQEVILRCVPISNHLYFYWYRQILGQKVEFLVSFYNNEISEKSEIFDDQFSVERPDGSNFTLKIRSTKLEDSAMYFCATLAGDYNSPLHFGNGTRLTVT.

This chain links TRBV5-5 with TRBJ2-3; D possibly corresponds to TRBD2 (6 bases). V was pared by 0 bases and J by 0 bases, with 8 bases between. From germline, CDR1 is SGHKS and CDR2 YYEKEE (reference sequence). The CDR3 has 15 amino acids. In DNA, the CDR3 is TGTGCCAGCAGCTTGGTCGGGAGAAGCACAGATACGCAGTATTTT. Protein: CASSLVGRSTDTQYF.

The chain couples TRBV19 to TRBJ1-2; TRBD1 agrees at 7 bases. The germline V gene encodes CDR1 LNHDA and CDR2 SQIVND (reference sequence). This CDR3 is built from 13 residues. Trimming removed 7 bases from V and 4 bases from J; junction bases left unmatched: 6. CDR3 coding DNA: TGTGCCAGTACCTCGACAGGGACCTATGGCTACACCTTC. This translates into CASTSTGTYGYTF.